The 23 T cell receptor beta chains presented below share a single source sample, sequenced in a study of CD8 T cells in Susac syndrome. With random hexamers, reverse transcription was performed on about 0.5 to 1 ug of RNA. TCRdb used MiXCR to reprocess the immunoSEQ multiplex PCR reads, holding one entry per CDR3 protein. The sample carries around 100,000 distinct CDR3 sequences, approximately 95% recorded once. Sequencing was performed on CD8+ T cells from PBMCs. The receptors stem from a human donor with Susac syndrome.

In DNA form, the CDR3 reads TGCGCCAGCAGCCGGGGACAGGGGTACGAGCAGTACTTC. Translating gives CASSRGQGYEQYF. The gene calls are TRBV5-1 and TRBJ2-7; 10 bases align to TRBD1. This CDR3 is 13 amino acids long. Trimming removed 4 bases from V and 4 bases from J; junction bases left unmatched: 2. The germline V gene has CDR1 SGHRS and CDR2 YFSETQ.

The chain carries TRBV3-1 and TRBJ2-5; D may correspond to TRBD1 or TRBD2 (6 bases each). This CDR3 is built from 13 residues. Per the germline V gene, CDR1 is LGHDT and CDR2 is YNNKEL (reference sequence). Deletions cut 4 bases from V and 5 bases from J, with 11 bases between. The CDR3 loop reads CASSPGAWETQYF. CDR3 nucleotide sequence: TGTGCCAGCAGCCCGGGGGCCTGGGAGACCCAGTACTTC.

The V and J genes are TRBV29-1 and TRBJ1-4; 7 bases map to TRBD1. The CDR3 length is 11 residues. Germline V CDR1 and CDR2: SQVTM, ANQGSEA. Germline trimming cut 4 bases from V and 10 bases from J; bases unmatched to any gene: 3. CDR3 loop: CSVGSGGKLFF. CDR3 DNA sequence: TGCAGCGTTGGGTCAGGGGGAAAACTGTTTTTT.

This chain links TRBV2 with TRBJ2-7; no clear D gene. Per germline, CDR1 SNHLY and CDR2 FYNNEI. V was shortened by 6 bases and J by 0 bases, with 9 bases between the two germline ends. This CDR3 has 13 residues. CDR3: CASSRTASYEQYF. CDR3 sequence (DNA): TGTGCCAGCAGCCGGACGGCCTCCTACGAGCAGTACTTC.

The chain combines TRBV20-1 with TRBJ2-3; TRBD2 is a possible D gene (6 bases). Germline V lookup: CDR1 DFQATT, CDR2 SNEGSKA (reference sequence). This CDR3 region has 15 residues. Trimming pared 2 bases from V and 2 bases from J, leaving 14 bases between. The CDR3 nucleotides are TGCAGTGCTAGATCCGGGGGTTGGAACACAGATACGCAGTATTTT. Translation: CSARSGGWNTDTQYF.

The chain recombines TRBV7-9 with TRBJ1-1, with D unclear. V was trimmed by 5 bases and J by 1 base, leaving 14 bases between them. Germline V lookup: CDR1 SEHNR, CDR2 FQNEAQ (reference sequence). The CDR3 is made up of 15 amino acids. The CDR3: CASSLAGSRNTEAFF. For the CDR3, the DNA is TGTGCCAGCAGCCTCGCCGGGAGCAGGAACACTGAAGCTTTCTTT.

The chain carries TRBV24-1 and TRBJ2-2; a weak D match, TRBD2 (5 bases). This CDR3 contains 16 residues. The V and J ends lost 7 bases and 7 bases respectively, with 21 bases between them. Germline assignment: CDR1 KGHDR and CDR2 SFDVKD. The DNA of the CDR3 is TGTGCCACCAGCGCTAGCTGGGAAGCAATGGGCGGGGAGCTGTTTTTT. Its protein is CATSASWEAMGGELFF.

CDR3 sequence reads: CASSGGSGYYGYTF. In DNA form, the CDR3 reads TGTGCCAGCAGCGGGGGGTCAGGCTACTATGGCTACACCTTC. The chain carries TRBV25-1 and TRBJ1-2, with D possibly TRBD1 on 5 matching bases. Trimming took off 6 bases at V and 3 bases at J, with 14 bases between the two ends. This CDR3 has 14 amino acids. Germline loops: CDR1 MGHDK, CDR2 SYGVNS.

The CDR3 loop is CASSALAEADTQYF. The CDR3 bases are TGTGCCAGCAGCGCACTAGCGGAGGCAGATACGCAGTATTTT. The genes are TRBV9 and TRBJ2-3, with 8 bases fitting TRBD2. Trimming cost V 3 bases and J 4 bases; bases outside gene matches: 4. The CDR3 has 14 amino acids. CDR1 is SGDLS, CDR2 YYNGEE, per germline.

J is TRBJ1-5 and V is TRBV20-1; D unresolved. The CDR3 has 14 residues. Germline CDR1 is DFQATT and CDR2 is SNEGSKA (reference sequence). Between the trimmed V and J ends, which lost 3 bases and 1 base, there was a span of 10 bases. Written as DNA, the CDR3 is TGCAGTGCTAGTGATCGTGACAGCAATCAGCCCCAGCATTTT. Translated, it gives CSASDRDSNQPQHF.

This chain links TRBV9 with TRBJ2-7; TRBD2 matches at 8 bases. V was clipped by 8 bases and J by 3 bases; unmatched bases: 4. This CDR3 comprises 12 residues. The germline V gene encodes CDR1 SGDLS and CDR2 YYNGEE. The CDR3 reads CASGGGLYEQYF. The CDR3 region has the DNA TGTGCCAGTGGCGGGGGGCTCTACGAGCAGTACTTC.

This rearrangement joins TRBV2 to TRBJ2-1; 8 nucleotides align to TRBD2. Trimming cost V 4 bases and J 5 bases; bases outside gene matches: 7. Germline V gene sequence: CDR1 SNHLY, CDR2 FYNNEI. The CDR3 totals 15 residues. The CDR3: CASSGDGRGNNEQFF. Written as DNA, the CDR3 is TGTGCCAGCAGTGGGGACGGGAGGGGTAACAATGAGCAGTTCTTC.

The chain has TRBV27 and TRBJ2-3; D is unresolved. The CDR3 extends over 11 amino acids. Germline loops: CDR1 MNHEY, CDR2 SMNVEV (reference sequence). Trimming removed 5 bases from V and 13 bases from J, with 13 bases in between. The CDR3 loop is CASSKDLKKYF. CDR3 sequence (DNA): TGTGCCAGCAGTAAAGACCTCAAGAAGTATTTT.

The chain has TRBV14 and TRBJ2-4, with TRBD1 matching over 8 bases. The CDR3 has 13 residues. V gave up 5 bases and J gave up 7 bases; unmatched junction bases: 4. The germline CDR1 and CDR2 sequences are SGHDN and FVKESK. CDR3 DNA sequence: TGTGCCAGCAGCGCCCGACAGGGGAACATTCAGTACTTC. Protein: CASSARQGNIQYF.

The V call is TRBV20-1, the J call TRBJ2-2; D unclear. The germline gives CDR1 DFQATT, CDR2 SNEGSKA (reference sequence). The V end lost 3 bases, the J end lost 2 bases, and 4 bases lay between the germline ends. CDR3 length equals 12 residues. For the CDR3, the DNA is TGCAGTGCTAGGGCTAACACCGGGGAGCTGTTTTTT. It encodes CSARANTGELFF.

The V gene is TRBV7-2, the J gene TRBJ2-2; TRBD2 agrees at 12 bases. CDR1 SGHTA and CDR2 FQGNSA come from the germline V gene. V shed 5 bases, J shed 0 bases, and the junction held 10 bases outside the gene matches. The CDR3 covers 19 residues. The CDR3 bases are TGTGCCAGCAGCCCTCACAGAAGACTAGCGGGGGCGAACACCGGGGAGCTGTTTTTT. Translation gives CASSPHRRLAGANTGELFF.

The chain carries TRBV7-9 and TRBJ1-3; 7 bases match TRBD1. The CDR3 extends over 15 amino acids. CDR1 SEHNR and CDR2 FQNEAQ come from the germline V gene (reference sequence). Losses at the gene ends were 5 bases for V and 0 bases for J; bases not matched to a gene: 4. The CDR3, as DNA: TGTGCCAGCAGCAAAGGGACAGCCTCTGGAAACACCATATATTTT. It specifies CASSKGTASGNTIYF.

The CDR3 DNA follows: TGTGCCAGCAGCCATGGGACAACCTACGAGCAGTACTTC. This sequence encodes CASSHGTTYEQYF. The gene calls are TRBV3-1 and TRBJ2-7; perhaps TRBD1 as D (6 bases). The CDR3 is 13 amino acids. V lost 3 bases and J 2 bases, leaving 8 bases between the germline ends. Germline V gives CDR1 LGHDT, CDR2 YNNKEL (reference sequence).

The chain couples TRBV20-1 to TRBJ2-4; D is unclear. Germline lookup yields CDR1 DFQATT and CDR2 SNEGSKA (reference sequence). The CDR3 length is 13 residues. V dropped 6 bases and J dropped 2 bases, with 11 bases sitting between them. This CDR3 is CSATILTKNIQYF. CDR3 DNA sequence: TGCAGTGCCACAATACTCACCAAAAACATTCAGTACTTC.

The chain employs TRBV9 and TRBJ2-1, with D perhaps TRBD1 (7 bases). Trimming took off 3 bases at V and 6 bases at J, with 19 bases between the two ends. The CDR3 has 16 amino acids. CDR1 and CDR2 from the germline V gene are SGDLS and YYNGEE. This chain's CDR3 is CASSAGGGTWGNEQFF. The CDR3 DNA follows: TGTGCCAGCAGCGCAGGAGGGGGCACCTGGGGCAATGAGCAGTTCTTC.

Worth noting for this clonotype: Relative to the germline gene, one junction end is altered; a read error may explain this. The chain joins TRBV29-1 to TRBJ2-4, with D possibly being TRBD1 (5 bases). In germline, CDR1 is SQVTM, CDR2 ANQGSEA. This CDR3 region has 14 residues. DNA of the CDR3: TGCAGCGTCGAAGGGGTACTAGCCAAAAACATTCAGTACTTC. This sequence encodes CSVEGVLAKNIQYF.

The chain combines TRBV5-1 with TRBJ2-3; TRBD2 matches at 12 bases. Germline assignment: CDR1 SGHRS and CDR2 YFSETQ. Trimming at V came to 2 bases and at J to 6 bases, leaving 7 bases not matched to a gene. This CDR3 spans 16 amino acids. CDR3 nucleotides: TGCGCCAGCAGCTTAGGACTAGCGGGATCCCCGGATACGCAGTATTTT. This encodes CASSLGLAGSPDTQYF.

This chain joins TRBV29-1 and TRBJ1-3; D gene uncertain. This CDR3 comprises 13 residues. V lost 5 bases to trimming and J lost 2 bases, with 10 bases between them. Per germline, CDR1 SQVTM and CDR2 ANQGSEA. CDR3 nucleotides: TGCAGCGTTCTAGGGCCTCCTGGAAACACCATATATTTT. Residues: CSVLGPPGNTIYF. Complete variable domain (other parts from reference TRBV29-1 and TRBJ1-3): SAVISQKPSRDICQRGTSLTIQCQVDSQVTMMFWYRQQPGQSLTLIATANQGSEATYESGFVIDKFPISRPNLTFSTLTVSNMSPEDSSIYLCSVLGPPGNTIYFGEGSWLTVV.